One sample yielded the 30 T cell receptor beta chains listed below, sequenced in a study of blood T cells in healthy people across ages. With a J-beta primer mix and a sample-barcoded 5' primer, a second PCR ran 7 to 11 cycles. MiXCR was run by TCRdb on the 5' RACE reads, yielding one entry per CDR3 protein. The sample lists about 1.8 million distinct CDR3 sequences, 49% occurring once. The sequenced sample was blood. The receptors shown here come from a middle-aged woman in good health.

To note about this clonotype: Germline is not matched at one junction end, which may reflect a read error. The rearrangement uses TRBV18 and TRBJ1-5, with 10 bases lining up with TRBD1. The germline V gene has CDR1 KGHSH and CDR2 LQKENI. The CDR3 consists of 20 residues. This CDR3 reads CASSPSDSTGGSVGNRPQHF. The DNA for the CDR3 is TGTGCCAGCTCACCGAGCGACTCGACAGGGGGCAGCGTTGGGAATCGGCCCCAGCATTTT.

V is TRBV5-6 and J is TRBJ2-2, with a possible D match to TRBD1 (6 bases). From germline, CDR1 is SGHDT and CDR2 YYEEEE. The CDR3 is 17 residues long. Trimming cost V 1 base and J 4 bases, with 17 bases left between them. The CDR3 DNA follows: TGTGCCAGCAGCTTGTCCCGGATGTCAGGGGTCACCGGGGAGCTGTTTTTT. This translates into CASSLSRMSGVTGELFF.

The chain has TRBV28 and TRBJ1-2, with D perhaps matching TRBD1 (5 bases). Trimming shortened V by 3 bases and J by 5 bases, and 10 bases separated the two germline ends. Per germline, CDR1 MDHEN and CDR2 SYDVKM. The CDR3 extends over 13 amino acids. CDR3 nucleotides: TGTGCCAGCAGTTTCGGGGGGATGTATGGCTACACCTTC. Translated: CASSFGGMYGYTF.

The chain employs TRBV5-1 and TRBJ1-2; possible D gene TRBD1, 5 bases. CDR3 length: 14 amino acids. Germline V gene data show CDR1 as SGHRS and CDR2 as YFSETQ. Between the trimmed V and J ends, which lost 2 bases and 6 bases, there was a span of 14 bases. The CDR3 sequence is CASSLNFRGHGYTF. The DNA of the CDR3 is TGCGCCAGCAGCTTAAATTTCCGGGGCCATGGCTACACCTTC.

This clonotype was detected only a few times. This chain joins TRBV10-3 and TRBJ1-1; D is unclear. Trimming cost V 3 bases and J 11 bases, with 13 bases left between them. This CDR3 is built from 12 residues. CDR1 is ENHRY, CDR2 SYGVKD, per germline. The CDR3 loop reads CAISDSGSKAFF. The CDR3 DNA reads as TGTGCCATCAGTGATTCAGGAAGTAAGGCTTTCTTT.

In its sample, this clonotype was seen a few times. The genes are TRBV6-1 and TRBJ2-7; TRBD1 aligns across 9 bases. This CDR3 contains 15 residues. The junction had 5 bases not matched to a gene; V was cut back by 4 bases and J by 1 base. In germline, CDR1 is MNHNS, CDR2 SASEGT. CDR3 in DNA: TGTGCCAGCAGTGTCGGGACAGGGAGATCCTACGAGCAGTACTTC. Its translation: CASSVGTGRSYEQYF.

The chain joins TRBV29-1 to TRBJ2-3; 8 bases agree with TRBD2. Germline trimming cut 3 bases from V and 5 bases from J; bases unmatched to any gene: 7. CDR3 length equals 14 residues. The V gene's germline CDR1 is SQVTM and CDR2 ANQGSEA. The CDR3 is CSVEARLAKDTQYF. As DNA, the CDR3 is TGCAGCGTTGAGGCGCGACTAGCGAAAGATACGCAGTATTTT.

This clonotype was picked up a small number of times. The chain joins TRBV9 to TRBJ2-7; D is perhaps TRBD1 (6 bases). This CDR3 contains 15 residues. V gave up 0 bases and J gave up 0 bases, with 10 bases separating them. Germline CDR1 and CDR2: SGDLS and YYNGEE. The CDR3 protein is CASSVGDTASYEQYF. The DNA of the CDR3 is TGTGCCAGCAGCGTAGGGGACACCGCCTCCTACGAGCAGTACTTC.

Only a few counts were recorded for this clonotype. The rearrangement joins TRBV13 to TRBJ2-5, with D hard to call. This CDR3 comprises 14 residues. CDR1 and CDR2 from the germline V gene are PRHDT and FYEKMQ (reference sequence). Trimming shortened V by 5 bases and J by 5 bases, and 15 bases separated the two germline ends. The CDR3 DNA reads TGTGCCAGCAGCCCCGGTAAGAGTGTGGAGACCCAGTACTTC. It specifies CASSPGKSVETQYF.

This clonotype came up a few times. CDR3 coding DNA: TGCGCCAGCAGCCAAGGGGGTAGGGAATACGAGCAGTACTTC. Amino acids: CASSQGGREYEQYF. The chain uses TRBV4-3 and TRBJ2-7; D not resolved. V lost 1 base to trimming and J lost 4 bases, with 11 bases between them. CDR1 is LGHNA, CDR2 YSLEER, per germline. This CDR3 contains 14 residues.

The chain couples TRBV28 to TRBJ2-7; 9 positions match TRBD2. The DNA end favors TRBJ2-5, so the J call may be wrong. The germline V gene has CDR1 MDHEN and CDR2 SYDVKM. The CDR3 sequence is 17 residues long. CDR3 in amino acids: CASSLSASGATRETQYF. The CDR3 DNA reads TGTGCCAGCAGTTTATCGGCTAGCGGGGCCACTCGGGAGACCCAGTACTTC.

In DNA, the CDR3 is TGTGCCAGCAGTTCAATGGGGTCCGTCAATGAGCAGTTCTTC. This translates into CASSSMGSVNEQFF. The V and J genes are TRBV6-2 or TRBV6-3 and TRBJ2-1; the D is unclear. V lost 4 bases and J lost 6, with 13 bases in between. This CDR3 spans 14 amino acids. Germline CDR1 is MNHEY and CDR2 is SVGEGT.

This sequence joins TRBV4-3 and TRBJ2-1, with D possibly being TRBD1 or TRBD2 (6 bases each). This CDR3 comprises 15 residues. Germline lookup yields CDR1 LGHNA and CDR2 YSLEER. Trimming stripped 1 base from V and 2 bases from J, with 9 bases between. The CDR3 reads CASSQVRGPYNEQFF. CDR3 coding DNA: TGCGCCAGCAGCCAAGTACGGGGGCCCTACAATGAGCAGTTCTTC.

The chain couples TRBV4-1 to TRBJ1-6; 7 bases map to TRBD1. J gave up 6 bases and V 4 bases, and 9 bases lay outside the gene matches. CDR1 is MGHRA, CDR2 YSYEKL, per germline. The CDR3 extends over 16 amino acids. CDR3 in DNA: TGCGCCAGCAGCCTTACGACAGGGTGGATTAATTCACCCCTCCACTTT. It is translated as CASSLTTGWINSPLHF.

A few counts support this clonotype. The chain carries TRBV7-9 and TRBJ1-2; D not resolved. This CDR3 has 16 amino acids. In germline, CDR1 is SEHNR, CDR2 FQNEAQ (reference sequence). V lost 5 bases and J lost 1, with 17 bases in between. The CDR3 loop is CASSPRAGRLNYGYTF. The CDR3 DNA reads as TGTGCCAGCAGCCCCCGGGCGGGCCGACTTAACTATGGCTACACCTTC.

The chain couples TRBV29-1 to TRBJ2-3, with D unclear. The ends were cut back, 4 bases at V and 0 bases at J, with 17 bases in the middle. Germline CDR1 SQVTM, CDR2 ANQGSEA. The CDR3 runs 16 residues. The CDR3 DNA sequence: TGCAGCGTTGGGGCCCCCGGACGCAGGAGCACAGATACGCAGTATTTT. This codes for CSVGAPGRRSTDTQYF.

This sequence joins TRBV6-6 and TRBJ2-3; no definite D call. The CDR3 has 14 amino acids. Per germline, CDR1 MNHNY and CDR2 SVGAGI (reference sequence). Trimming pared 7 bases from V and 5 bases from J, leaving 16 bases between. The CDR3 nucleotides are TGTGCCAGCACTCCTATACGTGAGATAGATACGCAGTATTTT. Its translation: CASTPIREIDTQYF.

The chain uses TRBV10-1 and TRBJ2-5, with TRBD2 matching 8 bases. This CDR3 has 13 residues. Germline lookup yields CDR1 WNHNN and CDR2 SYGVQD (reference sequence). J was trimmed by 11 bases and V by 6 bases; bases with no gene match: 11. This CDR3 is CASREAGVDEQYF. The CDR3 DNA follows: TGCGCCAGCAGGGAAGCGGGGGTCGATGAGCAGTACTTC.

V gene TRBV2 combines with J gene TRBJ2-7; 9 bases match TRBD2. Losses at the gene ends were 8 bases for V and 0 bases for J; bases not matched to a gene: 5. The CDR3 consists of 14 residues. Germline-derived CDR1 and CDR2 are SNHLY and FYNNEI. The CDR3 bases are TGTGCCAGCCCGAGCGGGGGGAACTCCTACGAGCAGTACTTC. This codes for CASPSGGNSYEQYF.

This chain connects TRBV15 to TRBJ1-6; D not certain. Trimming removed 5 bases from V and 15 bases from J, with 17 bases in between. The CDR3 sequence is 13 residues long. Germline V gene sequence: CDR1 LNHNV, CDR2 YYDKDF (reference sequence). The CDR3 here is CATSLRTTQSLHF. CDR3 bases: TGTGCCACCAGCCTCAGGACTACTCAAAGCCTCCACTTT. Supplemented by reference TRBV15 and TRBJ1-6, the full variable domain reads DAMVIQNPRYQVTQFGKPVTLSCSQTLNHNVMYWYQQKSSQAPKLLFHYYDKDFNNEADTPDNFQSRRPNTSFCFLDIRSPGLGDTAMYLCATSLRTTQSLHFGNGTRLTVT.

The chain uses TRBV7-9 and TRBJ2-7; 12 nucleotides line up with TRBD2. The V and J ends lost 1 base and 4 bases, in that order; junction bases with no gene match: 5. CDR3 length: 16 residues. From germline, CDR1 is SEHNR and CDR2 FQNEAQ (reference sequence). CDR3 loop: CASSLEASGGAYEQYF. The CDR3 coding sequence is TGTGCCAGCAGCTTAGAAGCTAGCGGGGGGGCTTACGAGCAGTACTTC.

The V and J genes are TRBV29-1 and TRBJ2-3; a weak D match, TRBD2 (6 bases). The germline V and J ends were trimmed by 5 bases and 0 bases, with 15 bases remaining between them. Looked up from germline, CDR1 is SQVTM and CDR2 is ANQGSEA. This CDR3 region has 15 residues. The CDR3 sequence: CSVMGGIFSTDTQYF. CDR3 sequence (DNA): TGCAGCGTTATGGGCGGGATATTTAGCACAGATACGCAGTATTTT.

This clonotype came up a few times. The CDR3 bases are TGCAGTGCTACCGGCCGGGACAAGGGCTACGAGCAGTACTTC. Its translation is CSATGRDKGYEQYF. The rearrangement links TRBV20-1 to TRBJ2-7, with a weak D call TRBD1 (6 bases). The V gene's germline CDR1 is DFQATT and CDR2 SNEGSKA (reference sequence). Trimming took 4 bases from V and 3 from J, leaving 16 bases between them. The CDR3 totals 14 residues.

This clonotype was observed a handful of times. The V and J genes are TRBV7-2 and TRBJ2-1, with D tentatively TRBD2 (6 bases). From germline, CDR1 is SGHTA and CDR2 FQGNSA. The CDR3 has 15 amino acids. Trimming left V 1 base short and J 6 bases short, with 13 bases between. The CDR3, as DNA: TGTGCCAGCAGCTTAGAGGGCGGGGTGATCAATGAGCAGTTCTTC. Its translation: CASSLEGGVINEQFF.

This clonotype has a handful of counts. For the CDR3, the DNA is TGTGCCACCAGCAGAGATAGGGGCGTCTATGAGCAGTTCTTC. Its translation: CATSRDRGVYEQFF. V usage is TRBV15 and J usage is TRBJ2-1; D perhaps matches TRBD1 (5 bases). This CDR3 contains 14 residues. The germline V gene encodes CDR1 LNHNV and CDR2 YYDKDF (reference sequence). Trimming removed 0 bases at V and 8 bases at J, with 11 bases between.

In regard to this clonotype: This may be a read error, as it is one base from a much larger clone. The chain has TRBV29-1 and TRBJ2-7; D is possibly TRBD2 (5 bases). Trimming took off 6 bases at V and 1 base at J, with 13 bases between the two ends. Per the germline V gene, CDR1 is SQVTM and CDR2 is ANQGSEA. This CDR3 is built from 13 residues. The CDR3 sequence: CSVSTRSSYEQYF. The CDR3 DNA reads TGCAGCGTGAGCACTAGGTCGTCCTACGAGCAGTACTTC.

CDR3: CASSLGTGQGYTF. In DNA form, the CDR3 reads TGTGCCAGCAGCTTAGGGACAGGGCAGGGCTACACCTTC. The rearrangement links TRBV5-5 to TRBJ1-2; 9 positions agree with TRBD1. With 2 bases clipped from V and 8 bases from J, the junction kept 4 bases outside the gene matches. The CDR3 spans 13 residues. Per the germline V gene, CDR1 is SGHKS and CDR2 is YYEKEE (reference sequence).

This clonotype has a handful of counts. The chain carries TRBV28 and TRBJ2-5; D may be TRBD2 (5 bases). Trimming left V 8 bases short and J 4 bases short, with 14 bases between. There are 13 residues in the CDR3. Per germline, CDR1 MDHEN and CDR2 SYDVKM. CDR3: CASEGPFGETQYF. Written as DNA, the CDR3 is TGTGCCAGCGAGGGTCCGTTCGGAGAGACCCAGTACTTC.

This clonotype was counted between two and nine times. The rearrangement links TRBV7-2 to TRBJ1-2; 9 nucleotides line up with TRBD1. Germline V CDR1 and CDR2: SGHTA, FQGNSA. V lost 1 base and J lost 5; bases outside the gene matches: 5. The CDR3 is 15 residues long. DNA of the CDR3: TGTGCCAGCAGCTTAGAGCTGGGACAGGGTTATGGCTACACCTTC. The encoded protein is CASSLELGQGYGYTF.

The V gene is TRBV5-1, the J gene TRBJ1-6; D unclear. Trimming shortened V by 0 bases and J by 8 bases, and 9 bases separated the two germline ends. There are 14 residues in the CDR3. The V gene's germline CDR1 is SGHRS and CDR2 YFSETQ. CDR3 DNA sequence: TGCGCCAGCAGCTTGGGGCAGGCCTATTCACCCCTCCACTTT. Amino acids: CASSLGQAYSPLHF.